This T cell receptor (beta chain) was recovered during a study of identical twins. Using its own MiXCR run on the 5' RACE reads, TCRdb lists one record per CDR3 protein. This sample has 17,000 or so distinct CDR3 sequences, with about two thirds found just once. CDR3 length: 11 amino acids. Between the trimmed V and J ends, which lost 4 bases and 5 bases, there was a span of 3 bases. The gene calls are TRBV12-3 or TRBV12-4 and TRBJ2-1; D is uncertain. The TCR sequence derives from a woman between 18 and 29 years old in good health. This table probably holds off-target reads from a library built for another chain. Sample: memory (CD45RO+) T cells sorted from blood. The CDR3 protein is CASSWNNEQFF. In DNA form, the CDR3 reads TGTGCCAGCAGTTGGAACAATGAGCAGTTCTTC.